This T cell receptor (beta chain) was sequenced in a study of blood T cell repertoires in COVID-19. TCRdb keeps only in-frame clones here, not all; method: immunoSEQ multiplex PCR. The data hold about 70,000 clones, with about 85% observed a single time. The length of the CDR3 is 11 residues. Trimming shortened V by 2 bases and J by 7 bases, and 7 bases separated the two germline ends. Per germline, CDR1 DFQATT and CDR2 SNEGSKA (reference sequence). The sequence derives from a man older than 75 with acute or convalescent COVID-19. The sequenced sample consisted of peripheral blood. The chain is built from TRBV20-1 and TRBJ2-3; no clear D gene. The CDR3 here is CSARMENTQYF. The CDR3 DNA reads as TGCAGTGCTAGAATGGAGAATACGCAGTATTTT.